This TCR beta chain is drawn from a study of blood T cell repertoires in COVID-19. Study overall: Nucleic acid was either cDNA or gDNA, and it came from T cells, B-cell-depleted T cells, or PBMCs.

TCRdb keeps only in-frame clones here, not all; method: immunoSEQ multiplex PCR. The table has about 280,000 clones, 87% seen once. Participant-reported clinical history was the basis for cohort assignment. Donors in Cohort 3 who had recovered were those with two negative PCRs, healthcare professional clearance, or resolution of their symptoms. J gave up 3 bases and V 9 bases, and 11 bases lay outside the gene matches. Germline V lookup: CDR1 SGHVS, CDR2 FQNEAQ. The CDR3 runs 14 residues. The rearrangement links TRBV7-8 to TRBJ2-7; 7 bases agree with TRBD1. This clonotype originated in a woman between 40 and 50 years old who had recovered from COVID-19. Material for sequencing was PBMCs or T cells enriched from blood (not recorded which). The CDR3: CASTRGTDFYEQYF. The DNA of the CDR3 is TGTGCCAGTACGAGGGGGACAGACTTCTACGAGCAGTACTTC. Variable domain in full (rest from reference TRBV7-8 and TRBJ2-7): GAGVSQSPRYKVAKRGQDVALRCDPISGHVSLFWYQQALGQGPEFLTYFQNEAQLDKSGLPSDRFFAERPEGSVSTLKIQRTQQEDSAVYLCASTRGTDFYEQYFGPGTRLTVT.